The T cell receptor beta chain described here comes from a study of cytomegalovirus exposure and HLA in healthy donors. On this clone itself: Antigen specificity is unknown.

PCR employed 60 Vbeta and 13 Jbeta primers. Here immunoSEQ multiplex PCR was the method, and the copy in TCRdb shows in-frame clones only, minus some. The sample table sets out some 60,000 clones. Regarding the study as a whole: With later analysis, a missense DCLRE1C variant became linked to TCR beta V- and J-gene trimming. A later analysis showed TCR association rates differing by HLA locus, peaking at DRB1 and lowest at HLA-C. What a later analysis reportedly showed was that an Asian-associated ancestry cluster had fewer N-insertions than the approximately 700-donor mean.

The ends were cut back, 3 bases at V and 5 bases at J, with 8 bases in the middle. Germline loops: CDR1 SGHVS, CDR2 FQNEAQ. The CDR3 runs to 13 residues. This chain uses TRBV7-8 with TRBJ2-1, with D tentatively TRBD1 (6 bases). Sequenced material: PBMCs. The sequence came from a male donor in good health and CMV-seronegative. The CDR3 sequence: CASSFSGDNEQFF. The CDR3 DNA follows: TGTGCCAGCAGCTTCTCAGGGGACAATGAGCAGTTCTTC.